This T cell receptor (beta chain) was observed in a study of blood T cells in healthy people across ages. A second about 6 to 12 cycle PCR used barcoded and J-beta primers. One entry per CDR3 protein results from TCRdb running MiXCR on the 5' RACE reads. Counted here are around 1,900,000 distinct CDR3 sequences, approximately 40% occurring once; the ten biggest clones make up under 25%. This CDR3 has 16 amino acids. With V trimmed by 6 bases and J by 6 bases, 13 bases remained unmatched. The chain has TRBV12-3 or TRBV12-4 and TRBJ2-1, with 8 bases lining up with TRBD2. Source material: blood. The TCR comes from a human donor in good health. CDR3 protein: CASRPPGLGYTNEQFF. In nucleotides, the CDR3 is TGTGCCAGCAGACCTCCGGGACTAGGGTATACCAATGAGCAGTTCTTC.